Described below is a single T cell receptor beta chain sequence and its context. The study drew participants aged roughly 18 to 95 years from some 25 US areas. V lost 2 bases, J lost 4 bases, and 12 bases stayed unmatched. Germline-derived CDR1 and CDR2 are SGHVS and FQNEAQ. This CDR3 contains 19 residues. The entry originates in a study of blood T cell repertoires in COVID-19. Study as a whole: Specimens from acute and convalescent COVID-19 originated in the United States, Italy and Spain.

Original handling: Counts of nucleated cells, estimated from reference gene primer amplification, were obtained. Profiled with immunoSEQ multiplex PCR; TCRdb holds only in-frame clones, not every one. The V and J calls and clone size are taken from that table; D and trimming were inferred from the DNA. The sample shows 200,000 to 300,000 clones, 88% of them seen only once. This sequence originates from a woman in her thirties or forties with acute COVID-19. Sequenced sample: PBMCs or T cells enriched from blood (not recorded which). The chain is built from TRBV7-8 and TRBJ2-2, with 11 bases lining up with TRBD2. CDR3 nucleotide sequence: TGTGCCAGCAGCTTAACCGGGACTAGCGGAGGACGGAGCACCGGGGAGCTGTTTTTT. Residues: CASSLTGTSGGRSTGELFF.